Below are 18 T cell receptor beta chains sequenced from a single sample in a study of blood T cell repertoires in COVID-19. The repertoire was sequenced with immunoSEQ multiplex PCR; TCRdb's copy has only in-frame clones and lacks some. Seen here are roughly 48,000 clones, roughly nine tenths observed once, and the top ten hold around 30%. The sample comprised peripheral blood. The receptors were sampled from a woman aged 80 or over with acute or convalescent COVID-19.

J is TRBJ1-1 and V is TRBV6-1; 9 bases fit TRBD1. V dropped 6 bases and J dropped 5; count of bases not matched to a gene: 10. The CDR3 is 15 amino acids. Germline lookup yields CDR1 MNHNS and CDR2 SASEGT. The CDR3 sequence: CASRDPFDRGTEAFF. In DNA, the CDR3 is TGTGCCAGCAGGGACCCCTTCGACAGGGGGACTGAAGCTTTCTTT.

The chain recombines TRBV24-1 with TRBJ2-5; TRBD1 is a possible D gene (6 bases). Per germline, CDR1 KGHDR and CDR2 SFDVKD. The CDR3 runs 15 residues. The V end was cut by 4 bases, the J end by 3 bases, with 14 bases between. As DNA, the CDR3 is TGTGCCACCAGTGACAGACTTGCAGGGGAAGAGACCCAGTACTTC. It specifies CATSDRLAGEETQYF.

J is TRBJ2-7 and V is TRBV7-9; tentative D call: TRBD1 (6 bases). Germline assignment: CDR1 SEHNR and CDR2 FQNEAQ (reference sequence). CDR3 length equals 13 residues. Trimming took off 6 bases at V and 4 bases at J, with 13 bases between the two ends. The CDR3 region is CASSFGQLYEQYV. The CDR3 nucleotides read TGTGCCAGCAGTTTTGGACAGCTATACGAGCAGTACGTC.

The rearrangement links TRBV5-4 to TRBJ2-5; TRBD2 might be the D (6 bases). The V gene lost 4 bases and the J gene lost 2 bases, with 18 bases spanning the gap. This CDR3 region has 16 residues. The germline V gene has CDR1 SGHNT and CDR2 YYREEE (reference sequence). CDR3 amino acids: CASSLRDSPGQETQYF. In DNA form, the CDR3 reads TGTGCCAGCAGCCTCCGGGACTCCCCGGGGCAAGAGACCCAGTACTTC.

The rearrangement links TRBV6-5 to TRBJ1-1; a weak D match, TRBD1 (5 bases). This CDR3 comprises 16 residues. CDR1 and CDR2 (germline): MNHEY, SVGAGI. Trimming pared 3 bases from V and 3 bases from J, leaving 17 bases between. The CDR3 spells CASSYHAGLPDTEAFF. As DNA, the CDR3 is TGTGCCAGCAGTTATCACGCGGGACTCCCGGACACTGAAGCTTTCTTT.

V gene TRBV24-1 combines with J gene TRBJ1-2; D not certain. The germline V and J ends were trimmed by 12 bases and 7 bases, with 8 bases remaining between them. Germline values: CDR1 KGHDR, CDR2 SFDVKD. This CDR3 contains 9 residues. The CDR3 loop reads CAPSVGYTF. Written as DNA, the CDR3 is TGTGCCCCTTCTGTTGGCTACACCTTC.

CDR3 amino acids: CASSNSLQETQYF. CDR3 in DNA: TGTGCCAGCAGTAATAGCCTACAAGAGACCCAGTACTTC. The V gene is TRBV27, the J gene TRBJ2-5; unclear D gene. Germline CDR1 reads MNHEY; CDR2 reads SMNVEV (reference sequence). V was pared by 5 bases and J by 2 bases, with 9 bases between. This CDR3 comprises 13 residues.

CDR3 protein: CASSPGQGAGNTIYF. The CDR3 nucleotides are TGTGCCAGCTCACCGGGACAGGGGGCTGGAAACACCATATATTTT. The V and J genes are TRBV18 and TRBJ1-3, with TRBD1 identical over 11 bases. This CDR3 has 15 residues. V shed 3 bases and J 2 bases; nucleotides not matched to a gene: 0. Germline CDR1 KGHSH, CDR2 LQKENI.

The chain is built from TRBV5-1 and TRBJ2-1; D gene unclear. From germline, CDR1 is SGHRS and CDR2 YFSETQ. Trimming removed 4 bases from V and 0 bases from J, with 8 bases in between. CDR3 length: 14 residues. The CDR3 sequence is CASSGLSSYNEQFF. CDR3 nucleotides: TGCGCCAGCAGCGGTTTGAGCTCCTACAATGAGCAGTTCTTC. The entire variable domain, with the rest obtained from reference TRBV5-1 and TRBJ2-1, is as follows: KAGVTQTPRYLIKTRGQQVTLSCSPISGHRSVSWYQQTPGQGLQFLFEYFSETQRNKGNFPGRFSGRQFSNSRSEMNVSTLELGDSALYLCASSGLSSYNEQFFGPGTRLTVL.

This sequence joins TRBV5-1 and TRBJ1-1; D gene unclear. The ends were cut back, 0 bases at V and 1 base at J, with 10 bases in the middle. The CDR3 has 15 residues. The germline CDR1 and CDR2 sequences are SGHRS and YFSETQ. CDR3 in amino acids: CASSLEVGSNTEAFF. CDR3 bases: TGCGCCAGCAGCTTGGAAGTCGGGTCGAACACTGAAGCTTTCTTT.

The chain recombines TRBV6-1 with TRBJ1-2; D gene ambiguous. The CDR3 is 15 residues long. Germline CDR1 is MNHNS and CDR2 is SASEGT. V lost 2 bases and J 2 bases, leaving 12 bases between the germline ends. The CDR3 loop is CASSEKAGSNYGYTF. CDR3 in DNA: TGTGCCAGCAGTGAAAAGGCAGGATCCAACTATGGCTACACCTTC.

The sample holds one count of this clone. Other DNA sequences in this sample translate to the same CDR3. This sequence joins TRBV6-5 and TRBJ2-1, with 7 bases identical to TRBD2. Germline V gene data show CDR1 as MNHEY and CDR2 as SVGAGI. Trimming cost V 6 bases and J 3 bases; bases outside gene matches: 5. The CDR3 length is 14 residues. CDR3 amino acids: CASSRGGGYNEQFF. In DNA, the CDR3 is TGTGCCAGCAGCCGTGGGGGGGGCTACAATGAGCAGTTCTTC.

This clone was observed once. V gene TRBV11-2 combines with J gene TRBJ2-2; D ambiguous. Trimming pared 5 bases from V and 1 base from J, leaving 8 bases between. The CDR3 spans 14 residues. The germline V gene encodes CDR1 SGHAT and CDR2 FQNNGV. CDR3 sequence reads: CASSPNRNTGELFF. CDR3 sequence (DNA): TGTGCCAGCAGCCCGAACAGGAACACCGGGGAGCTGTTTTTT. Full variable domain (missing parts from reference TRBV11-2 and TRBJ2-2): EAGVAQSPRYKIIEKRQSVAFWCNPISGHATLYWYQQILGQGPKLLIQFQNNGVVDDSQLPKDRFSAERLKGVDSTLKIQPAKLEDSAVYLCASSPNRNTGELFFGEGSRLTVL.

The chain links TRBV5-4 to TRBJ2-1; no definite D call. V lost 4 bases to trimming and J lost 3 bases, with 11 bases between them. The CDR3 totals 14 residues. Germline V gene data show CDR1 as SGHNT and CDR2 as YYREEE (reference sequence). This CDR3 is CASSHWSSYNEQFF. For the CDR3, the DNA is TGTGCCAGCAGCCATTGGAGCAGCTACAATGAGCAGTTCTTC.

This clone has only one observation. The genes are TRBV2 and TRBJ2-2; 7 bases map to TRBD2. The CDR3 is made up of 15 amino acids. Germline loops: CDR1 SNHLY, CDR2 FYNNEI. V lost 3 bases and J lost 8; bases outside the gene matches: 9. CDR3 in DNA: TGTGCCAGCAGTGAGGTGCGGGGGAGGACTGGGGAGCTGTTTTTT. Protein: CASSEVRGRTGELFF.

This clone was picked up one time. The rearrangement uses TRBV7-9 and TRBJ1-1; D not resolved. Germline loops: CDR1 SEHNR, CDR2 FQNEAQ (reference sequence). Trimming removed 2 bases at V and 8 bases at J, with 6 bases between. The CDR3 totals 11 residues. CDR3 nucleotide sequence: TGTGCCAGCAGCTTATGGGAGGAAGCTTTCTTT. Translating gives CASSLWEEAFF.

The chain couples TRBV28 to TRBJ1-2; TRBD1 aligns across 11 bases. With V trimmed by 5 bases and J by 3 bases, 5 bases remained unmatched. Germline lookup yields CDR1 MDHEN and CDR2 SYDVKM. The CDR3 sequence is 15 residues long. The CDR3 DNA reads TGTGCCAGCAGTGCCCCGGGACAGGGGGACTATGGCTACACCTTC. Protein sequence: CASSAPGQGDYGYTF.

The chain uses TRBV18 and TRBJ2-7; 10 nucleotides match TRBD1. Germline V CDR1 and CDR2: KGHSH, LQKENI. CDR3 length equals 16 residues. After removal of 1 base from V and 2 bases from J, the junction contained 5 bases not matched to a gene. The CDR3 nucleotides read TGTGCCAGCTCACCACTGACAGGGGGCCTACCCTACGAGCAGTACTTC. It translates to CASSPLTGGLPYEQYF. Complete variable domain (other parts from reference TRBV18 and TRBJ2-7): NAGVMQNPRHLVRRRGQEARLRCSPMKGHSHVYWYRQLPEEGLKFMVYLQKENIIDESGMPKERFSAEFPKEGPSILRIQQVVRGDSAAYFCASSPLTGGLPYEQYFGPGTRLTVT.